These 27 T cell receptor beta chains share one sample of origin, sequenced in a study of T cell responses to AZD1222 COVID-19 vaccine (dated by TCRdb to the early 2020s). Library method: the immunoSEQ multiplex PCR assay. TCRdb retrieved this table from immuneACCESS and kept in-frame rearrangements only. Not all clones are present; in checked studies, unresolved V genes account for under half, and no reason is known for the remainder. This sample comprises about 94,000 clones, 85% to 90% of them detected only once. The top ten clonotypes cover about 12% of the sample. The sample's time point label, in plain terms: about 28 days (+/-7) after the second vaccine dose. Sequenced material: peripheral blood, taken 28 days after the second AZD1222 dose. These TCRs come from an adult who received the AZD1222 COVID-19 vaccine.

This chain uses TRBV9 with TRBJ2-1; D could derive from TRBD1 or TRBD2 (5 bases each). CDR3 length: 16 amino acids. Germline lookup yields CDR1 SGDLS and CDR2 YYNGEE. The V end lost 3 bases, the J end lost 3 bases, and 16 bases lay between the germline ends. CDR3 loop: CASSEGLSEVYNEQFF. In DNA form, the CDR3 reads TGTGCCAGCAGCGAGGGGCTTAGCGAGGTCTACAATGAGCAGTTCTTC.

The chain joins TRBV4-3 to TRBJ2-7; TRBD1 matches 8 bases. Trimming took 1 base from V and 7 from J; bases not matched to a gene: 6. Germline V gives CDR1 LGHNA, CDR2 YSLEER. The CDR3 covers 14 residues. The CDR3 protein is CASSQAWTGIEQYF. CDR3 nucleotides: TGCGCCAGCAGCCAAGCCTGGACAGGGATAGAGCAGTACTTC.

The chain combines TRBV6-5 with TRBJ2-7, with no clear D. The CDR3 is 15 amino acids. Trimming stripped 0 bases from V and 0 bases from J, with 9 bases between. The V gene's germline CDR1 is MNHEY and CDR2 SVGAGI. CDR3 amino acids: CASSYSQGYSYEQYF. The DNA of the CDR3 is TGTGCCAGCAGTTACTCACAAGGGTACTCCTACGAGCAGTACTTC.

The chain has TRBV28 and TRBJ2-6; D is uncertain. The germline V gene encodes CDR1 MDHEN and CDR2 SYDVKM. V shed 8 bases and J shed 2 bases, with 13 bases lying between them. The CDR3 runs to 15 residues. CDR3 loop: CASGPYGAGANVLTF. CDR3 DNA: TGTGCCAGCGGGCCCTATGGGGCTGGGGCCAACGTCCTGACTTTC.

This chain links TRBV7-2 with TRBJ2-1; 8 bases match TRBD1. The V gene end was trimmed by 1 base and the J gene end by 11 bases; junction bases not matched to a gene: 7. The CDR3 extends over 14 amino acids. Germline-derived CDR1 and CDR2 are SGHTA and FQGNSA. CDR3: CASSLGGQAAKQFF. CDR3 in DNA: TGTGCCAGCAGCTTAGGGGGACAGGCAGCAAAGCAGTTCTTC.

The CDR3 is CSVATRGGGYNEQFF. Here the CDR3 DNA reads TGCAGCGTTGCGACAAGGGGCGGGGGATACAATGAGCAGTTCTTC. This sequence joins TRBV29-1 and TRBJ2-1, with 7 bases identical to TRBD2. Unmatched junction bases numbered 10, after V lost 4 bases and J lost 4 bases. Germline V gene sequence: CDR1 SQVTM, CDR2 ANQGSEA. This CDR3 has 15 amino acids.

The chain couples TRBV3-1 (or the pseudogene TRBV3-2) to TRBJ1-5, with a possible D match to TRBD1 (5 bases). CDR1 is LGHDT, CDR2 YNNKEL, per germline (reference sequence). V was shortened by 3 bases and J by 6 bases, with 12 bases between the two germline ends. The CDR3 loop spans 14 amino acids. CDR3 sequence: CASSQSQGGQPQHF. CDR3 nucleotides: TGTGCCAGCAGCCAGTCCCAGGGTGGTCAGCCCCAGCATTTT.

The gene calls are TRBV6-5 and TRBJ2-7, with TRBD1 as a possible D gene (6 bases). The CDR3 extends over 15 amino acids. Germline V gives CDR1 MNHEY, CDR2 SVGAGI. V was clipped by 7 bases and J by 3 bases, with 19 bases between them. As DNA, the CDR3 is TGTGCCAGCAACCCTACAGGGTTTAACGGCTACGAGCAGTACTTC. Protein sequence: CASNPTGFNGYEQYF.

CDR3 loop: CASSIAPLARQPQHF. The CDR3 bases are TGTGCCAGTAGTATAGCTCCCTTAGCCAGGCAGCCCCAGCATTTT. This chain joins TRBV19 and TRBJ1-5; unclear D gene. CDR1 and CDR2 from the germline V gene are LNHDA and SQIVND (reference sequence). CDR3 size: 15 residues. The V end lost 1 base, the J end lost 7 bases, and 14 bases lay between the germline ends. The full variable domain, rest sourced from reference TRBV19 and TRBJ1-5, is DGGITQSPKYLFRKEGQNVTLSCEQNLNHDAMYWYRQDPGQGLRLIYYSQIVNDFQKGDIAEGYSVSREKKESFPLTVTSAQKNPTAFYLCASSIAPLARQPQHFGDGTRLSIL.

The rearrangement links TRBV27 to TRBJ1-1; no reliable D call. V lost 4 bases, J lost 2 bases, and 11 bases lay in between. CDR3 length: 14 amino acids. Germline CDR1 reads MNHEY; CDR2 reads SMNVEV (reference sequence). The CDR3 protein is CASSSPFGNTEAFF. In DNA form, the CDR3 reads TGTGCCAGCAGTTCCCCGTTCGGTAACACTGAAGCTTTCTTT.

This clone was found once. This rearrangement joins TRBV5-1 to TRBJ1-5; tentatively, D is TRBD1 (5 bases). This CDR3 region has 15 residues. Trimming pared 9 bases from V and 3 bases from J, leaving 19 bases between. Germline V gene lookup returns CDR1 SGHRS and CDR2 YFSETQ. CDR3 nucleotides: TGCGCCACCCTCAGGAATAAGACAGACAATCAGCCCCAGCATTTT. This codes for CATLRNKTDNQPQHF.

The rearrangement links TRBV7-9 to TRBJ1-1; D not resolved. Germline V gene sequence: CDR1 SEHNR, CDR2 FQNEAQ (reference sequence). The CDR3 length is 16 residues. Trimming left V 0 bases short and J 1 base short, with 12 bases between. Here the CDR3 reads CASSLAIGVGNTEAFF. In nucleotides, the CDR3 is TGTGCCAGCAGCTTAGCAATCGGGGTAGGGAACACTGAAGCTTTCTTT.

This clone turned up a few times. The rearrangement uses TRBV28 and TRBJ1-1, with 7 bases aligning to TRBD1. The germline V gene encodes CDR1 MDHEN and CDR2 SYDVKM. The CDR3 has 18 residues. V was clipped by 7 bases and J by 1 base; unmatched bases: 18. In nucleotides, the CDR3 is TGTGCCAGCATCCCCCCCACCGGGACAGAGCGCTGGAACACTGAAGCTTTCTTT. Its protein is CASIPPTGTERWNTEAFF.

The gene calls are TRBV3-1 (or the pseudogene TRBV3-2) and TRBJ1-2, with a tentative D call TRBD1 (6 bases). From germline, CDR1 is LGHDT and CDR2 YNNKEL (reference sequence). Trimming cost V 3 bases and J 4 bases, with 9 bases left between them. The CDR3 has 13 residues. In DNA form, the CDR3 reads TGTGCCAGCAGCCAGGGGGCCCTCTATGGCTACACCTTC. Residues: CASSQGALYGYTF.

This chain links TRBV6-6 with TRBJ2-7, with 7 bases matching TRBD1. Germline CDR1 and CDR2: MNHNY and SVGAGI (reference sequence). CDR3 length: 12 amino acids. After removal of 6 bases from V and 11 bases from J, the junction contained 10 bases not matched to a gene. The CDR3 coding sequence is TGTGCCAGCAGCCCCACAGGGGCTGGTGAGTACTTC. It is translated as CASSPTGAGEYF.

This chain connects TRBV7-9 to TRBJ1-5; TRBD1 matches at 12 bases. CDR3 length equals 17 residues. CDR1 SEHNR and CDR2 FQNEAQ come from the germline V gene (reference sequence). The V segment lost 5 bases and the J segment 0 bases; nucleotides outside the gene matches: 5. In DNA, the CDR3 is TGTGCCAGCAGCCTGGGACAGGGGGCACTTAGCAATCAGCCCCAGCATTTT. Residues: CASSLGQGALSNQPQHF.

V and J are TRBV3-1 (or the pseudogene TRBV3-2) and TRBJ1-2; D is ambiguous. This CDR3 contains 12 residues. The V end was cut by 1 base, the J end by 8 bases, with 8 bases between. Germline V lookup: CDR1 LGHDT, CDR2 YNNKEL (reference sequence). CDR3 bases: TGTGCCAGCAGCCAAGCCATGGGCGGCTACACCTTC. Protein sequence: CASSQAMGGYTF.

This chain connects TRBV5-1 to TRBJ1-2; 8 bases agree with TRBD1. The CDR3 length is 15 residues. CDR1 and CDR2 (germline): SGHRS, YFSETQ. The trim removed 3 bases at V and 8 bases at J, leaving 12 bases unmatched. Written as DNA, the CDR3 is TGCGCCAGCAGCTCAAGTGGACAGGGTATGTTCGGCTACACCTTC. Translated, it gives CASSSSGQGMFGYTF.

V is TRBV27 and J is TRBJ1-4; D gene ambiguous. V lost 5 bases and J lost 0, with 7 bases in between. The CDR3 length is 14 residues. Germline loops: CDR1 MNHEY, CDR2 SMNVEV (reference sequence). The chain's CDR3 is CASSPIPTNEKLFF. The CDR3, as DNA: TGTGCCAGCAGTCCCATCCCAACTAATGAAAAACTGTTTTTT. Full variable domain (rest looked up from reference TRBV27 and TRBJ1-4): EAQVTQNPRYLITVTGKKLTVTCSQNMNHEYMSWYRQDPGLGLRQIYYSMNVEVTDKGDVPEGYKVSRKEKRNFPLILESPSPNQTSLYFCASSPIPTNEKLFFGSGTQLSVL.

CDR3 loop: CASSRTSNTEAFF. For the CDR3, the DNA is TGCGCCAGCAGCAGGACGTCGAACACTGAAGCTTTCTTT. The gene calls are TRBV10-1 and TRBJ1-1; no clear D gene. V was trimmed by 6 bases and J by 1 base, leaving 9 bases between them. Germline CDR1 and CDR2: WNHNN and SYGVQD (reference sequence). The CDR3 extends over 13 amino acids.

V and J are TRBV2 and TRBJ1-2; D is unclear. CDR1 is SNHLY, CDR2 FYNNEI, per germline. This CDR3 contains 12 residues. The germline V and J ends were trimmed by 6 bases and 5 bases, with 10 bases remaining between them. DNA of the CDR3: TGTGCCAGCAGAACCGGATTGTATGGCTACACCTTC. This encodes CASRTGLYGYTF. Full variable domain (rest looked up from reference TRBV2 and TRBJ1-2): EPEVTQTPSHQVTQMGQEVILRCVPISNHLYFYWYRQILGQKVEFLVSFYNNEISEKSEIFDDQFSVERPDGSNFTLKIRSTKLEDSAMYFCASRTGLYGYTFGSGTRLTVV.

The V gene is TRBV4-2, the J gene TRBJ2-7; perhaps D is TRBD1 or TRBD2 (6 bases each). Trimming took 4 bases from V and 5 from J, leaving 21 bases between them. The CDR3 totals 16 residues. The V gene's germline CDR1 is LGHNA and CDR2 YNFKEQ. The CDR3 DNA sequence: TGTGCCAGCAGCCTCCGCGCCGGGGGCACCCCCCACGAGCAGTACTTC. Amino acids: CASSLRAGGTPHEQYF.

CDR3 in DNA: TGTGCCAGCAGCTTAGATCGAGGGGGCGAGGGCTACACCTTC. Translated, it gives CASSLDRGGEGYTF. The chain employs TRBV7-9 and TRBJ1-2, with TRBD1 matching over 7 bases. This CDR3 has 14 residues. V shed 1 base and J 8 bases; nucleotides not matched to a gene: 7. Germline V gene data show CDR1 as SEHNR and CDR2 as FQNEAQ (reference sequence).

The chain is built from TRBV7-2 and TRBJ2-5; TRBD2 might be the D (6 bases). Germline CDR1 SGHTA, CDR2 FQGNSA. The CDR3 extends over 16 amino acids. Trimming cost V 3 bases and J 5 bases, with 19 bases left between them. The CDR3 reads CASSLGGSPPRETQYF. The CDR3 DNA follows: TGTGCCAGCAGCTTGGGGGGTTCACCACCCCGCGAGACCCAGTACTTC.

The chain uses TRBV18 and TRBJ1-1; no reliable D call. CDR3 length equals 14 residues. The germline gives CDR1 KGHSH, CDR2 LQKENI. The V end lost 6 bases, the J end lost 1 base, and 12 bases lay between the germline ends. In DNA, the CDR3 is TGTGCCAGCTCCCCCGCCCCTAAGAACACTGAAGCTTTCTTT. It encodes CASSPAPKNTEAFF.

The V call is TRBV9, the J call TRBJ2-2, with D unresolved. The CDR3 extends over 15 amino acids. Germline CDR1 is SGDLS and CDR2 is YYNGEE. Between the trimmed V and J ends, which lost 0 bases and 4 bases, there was a span of 10 bases. The CDR3 loop reads CASSVGLVGTGELFF. The CDR3 DNA reads TGTGCCAGCAGCGTAGGTCTAGTGGGCACCGGGGAGCTGTTTTTT.

The V and J genes are TRBV19 and TRBJ2-4; D remains unclear. The germline V gene has CDR1 LNHDA and CDR2 SQIVND (reference sequence). The V gene lost 3 bases and the J gene lost 5 bases, with 5 bases spanning the gap. CDR3 length: 12 residues. CDR3 residues: CASSMGQNIQYF. CDR3 in DNA: TGTGCCAGTAGTATGGGTCAAAACATTCAGTACTTC.